The rows below give T cell receptor beta chains drawn from one sample of a study of graft-versus-host responses after intestinal transplantation. These TCRs are of unknown antigen specificity. Data came from immunoSEQ multiplex PCR; TCRdb stores just in-frame clones and leaves some out. The sample records tens of thousands of clones, 85% to 95% being singletons. Source: unstimulated CD8+ T cells sorted from spleen or lymph node cells, taken before intestinal transplant. The receptors originated from a human donor who received an intestinal transplant. Both conserved end residues are part of each CDR3.

V	J	length	CDR3
TRBV7-9	TRBJ2-7	16	CASSLALGQGAHEQYF
TRBV27	TRBJ2-1	17	CASSLYSPGAGRDEQFF
TRBV19	TRBJ2-1	15	CASGTGSSLHNEQFF
TRBV27	TRBJ2-5	14	CASSHGTDQETQYF
TRBV10-3	TRBJ1-2	15	CAISEPPGTGVGYTF
TRBV7-9	TRBJ1-1	14	CASSDSTGNTEAFF
TRBV9	TRBJ2-5	15	CASSISGGPQETQYF
TRBV5-5	TRBJ2-7	13	CASSPSSSYEQYF
TRBV7-9	TRBJ2-5	18	CASSLGAWGGQGQETQYF
TRBV5-1	TRBJ2-6	19	CASSLMSEAGFSGANVLTF
TRBV7-8	TRBJ2-3	13	CASRGGQTDTQYF
TRBV27	TRBJ2-3	15	CASSSPGGSTDTQYF
TRBV4-1	TRBJ1-4	14	CASSPGQYNEKLFF
TRBV6-6	TRBJ2-3	13	CASHYGSPDTQYF
TRBV5-1	TRBJ1-2	17	CASSLPPGQGADYGYTF
TRBV19	TRBJ1-1	12	CASSIGNTEAFF
TRBV4-1	TRBJ2-2	13	CASSPDTLGELFF
TRBV6-5	TRBJ2-1	12	CATRSQAGEQFF
TRBV7-2	TRBJ2-1	14	CASSFGLEIYEQFF
TRBV4-1	TRBJ2-7	15	CASSQVLQGSYEQYF